The following is a TCR beta chain sequence with its context. Its antigen remains unidentified. The protocol was immunoSEQ multiplex PCR, while the TCRdb copy is restricted to in-frame clones and leaves out a portion. This table holds around 120,000 clones, 92% found once. The sample belongs to a study of T cell responses to AZD1222 COVID-19 vaccine. General study findings and limits: Reports say nearly half of spike-specific TCRs go after unmutated variant regions. Elevations in Spike-specific TCR breadth and depth followed administration of two AZD1222 doses.

The ends were cut back, 5 bases at V and 0 bases at J, with 7 bases in the middle. Germline CDR1 is SGHVS and CDR2 is FNYEAQ. This CDR3 region has 13 residues. The source is an adult in good health. The source was peripheral blood, collected on day 0 of AZD1222 vaccination. V gene TRBV7-6 combines with J gene TRBJ1-1; no firm D call. The CDR3 sequence: CASSLQLNTEAFF. The CDR3 nucleotides are TGTGCCAGCAGCCTACAGTTGAACACTGAAGCTTTCTTT.